These T cell receptor beta chains were read from a single sample in a study of human T cells and chemical hapten exposure. TCRdb re-analysed the RACE reads in MiXCR, keeping a single row per CDR3 protein. The sample includes 240,000 or so distinct CDR3 sequences, approximately 8.6% of them seen just once. The sample was whole blood, taken in connection with sensitization to the hapten diphenylcyclopropenone (DPC). These receptors were obtained from a middle-aged woman with alopecia areata. Some clones in this sample may be carry-over from other donors' samples. The CDR3 runs from the conserved cysteine through the conserved F or W. Each record gives: D gene, V gene, CDR3 protein. D genes are given only for firm matches.

>TRBD2|TRBV6-5
CASSSLFSGMGDTGELFF
>-|TRBV24-1
CATSDPANRGPLRDEQFF
>-|TRBV3-1
CASSQGSSSYNEQFF
>-|TRBV5-1
CASSAIGQPPYEAFF
>-|TRBV12-3/TRBV12-4
CASSLSVGQETQYF
>-|TRBV9
CASSVGTTSDTQYF
>TRBD2|TRBV27
CASSHLGLAGGEWSTQYF
>-|TRBV20-1
CSARENPSYEQYF
>-|TRBV20-1
CSARPVQDLNTEAFF
>TRBD2|TRBV6-4
CASSDSPEAGGYNEQFF
>-|TRBV7-2
CASSLGLAGGPSFF
>-|TRBV27
CASSLSIWGNGANVLTF
>-|TRBV7-2
CASSSQLNQPQHF
>TRBD2|TRBV5-1
CATGLASSYNEQFF
>TRBD1|TRBV24-1
CATSDLASGQGASDTQYF